What follows are 27 T cell receptor beta chains derived from one specimen sequenced in a study of cytomegalovirus exposure and HLA in healthy donors. The PCR had 60 Vbeta and 13 Jbeta primers. Repertoires were generated with immunoSEQ multiplex PCR, while TCRdb's copy carries only in-frame clones and drops some. The sample totals over 100,000 clones. Sequencing input: PBMCs. The source of these receptors is a man aged 40-49 years in good health and CMV-seropositive.

The V gene is TRBV28, the J gene TRBJ2-2; a weak D match, TRBD1 (6 bases). The germline gives CDR1 MDHEN, CDR2 SYDVKM. The ends were cut back, 5 bases at V and 5 bases at J, with 6 bases in the middle. This CDR3 contains 12 residues. The CDR3 DNA reads TGTGCCAGCAGTCAGGGGACCGGGGAGCTGTTTTTT. It encodes CASSQGTGELFF.

The V and J genes are TRBV4-1 and TRBJ2-3; tentative D call: TRBD2 (6 bases). V lost 0 bases to trimming and J lost 0 bases, with 7 bases between them. CDR3 length: 15 amino acids. CDR1 and CDR2 (germline): MGHRA, YSYEKL. The CDR3 DNA reads TGCGCCAGCAGCCAAGATCGGGGGAGCACAGATACGCAGTATTTT. Residues: CASSQDRGSTDTQYF.

This chain links TRBV6-5 with TRBJ1-4; 7 bases line up with TRBD1. The length of the CDR3 is 13 residues. Germline V lookup: CDR1 MNHEY, CDR2 SVGAGI. V lost 6 bases, J lost 8 bases, and 6 bases stayed unmatched. The CDR3 coding sequence is TGTGCCAGCAGAAACAGGGGAGAGGAAAAACTGTTTTTT. Amino acids: CASRNRGEEKLFF.

J is TRBJ2-7 and V is TRBV27, with 8 bases identical to TRBD1. CDR1 and CDR2 from the germline V gene are MNHEY and SMNVEV (reference sequence). The ends lost 0 bases at V and 4 bases at J; junction bases unmatched: 8. CDR3 size: 16 residues. In DNA, the CDR3 is TGTGCCAGCAGTTTATCCCAGACAGGGGTAGGATACGAGCAGTACTTC. Encoded protein: CASSLSQTGVGYEQYF.

This chain uses TRBV4-3 with TRBJ2-7; TRBD2 matches at 12 bases. Trimming at V came to 1 base and at J to 5 bases, leaving 9 bases not matched to a gene. The CDR3 totals 17 residues. Germline V gene sequence: CDR1 LGHNA, CDR2 YSLEER. The CDR3 DNA follows: TGCGCCAGCAGCCAAGCCCGACTAGCGGGAGAAGGTCACGAGCAGTACTTC. Residues: CASSQARLAGEGHEQYF.

The rearrangement uses TRBV19 and TRBJ2-6; D gene ambiguous. CDR3 length equals 15 residues. The V and J ends lost 7 bases and 1 base respectively, with 11 bases between them. Germline V gene sequence: CDR1 LNHDA, CDR2 SQIVND (reference sequence). This chain's CDR3 is CASISSPSGANVLTF. The CDR3 region has the DNA TGTGCCAGTATTAGCAGTCCGTCTGGGGCCAACGTCCTGACTTTC. The whole variable domain, remainder taken from reference TRBV19 and TRBJ2-6, is DGGITQSPKYLFRKEGQNVTLSCEQNLNHDAMYWYRQDPGQGLRLIYYSQIVNDFQKGDIAEGYSVSREKKESFPLTVTSAQKNPTAFYLCASISSPSGANVLTFGAGSRLTVL.

The chain uses TRBV10-2 and TRBJ1-5, with D perhaps TRBD1 (6 bases). Deletions cut 6 bases from V and 1 base from J, with 22 bases between. CDR1 and CDR2 from the germline V gene are WSHSY and SAAADI. This CDR3 comprises 18 residues. CDR3 in DNA: TGCGCCAGCAGAACCACAGGGTTGCAGGGAGGGAGCAATCAGCCCCAGCATTTT. This encodes CASRTTGLQGGSNQPQHF.

J is TRBJ2-7 and V is TRBV30; D may be TRBD1 (5 bases). The germline V and J ends were trimmed by 1 base and 4 bases, with 5 bases remaining between them. The germline V gene encodes CDR1 GTSNPN and CDR2 SVGIG (reference sequence). The CDR3 is 11 residues long. For the CDR3, the DNA is TGTGCCTGGAGTGAGGGGTACGAGCAGTACTTC. Its translation: CAWSEGYEQYF.

V gene TRBV6-5 combines with J gene TRBJ2-1, with 10 nucleotides matching TRBD1. This CDR3 is built from 15 residues. CDR1 is MNHEY and CDR2 is SVGAGI in the germline V gene. The V gene end was trimmed by 4 bases and the J gene end by 5 bases; junction bases not matched to a gene: 5. The CDR3 is CASSSGTGVHNEQFF. In DNA, the CDR3 is TGTGCCAGCAGTTCCGGGACAGGGGTCCACAATGAGCAGTTCTTC.

The CDR3 DNA is TGTGCCAGCAGTTTATCCCCAGATAGCAATCAGCCCCAGCATTTT. This translates into CASSLSPDSNQPQHF. V is TRBV28 and J is TRBJ1-5; D unresolved. The CDR3 loop spans 15 amino acids. V lost 1 base and J lost 0, with 7 bases in between. Looked up from germline, CDR1 is MDHEN and CDR2 is SYDVKM. The complete variable domain, with remaining parts taken from reference TRBV28 and TRBJ1-5, reads DVKVTQSSRYLVKRTGEKVFLECVQDMDHENMFWYRQDPGLGLRLIYFSYDVKMKEKGDIPEGYSVSREKKERFSLILESASTNQTSMYLCASSLSPDSNQPQHFGDGTRLSIL.

The chain carries TRBV6-5 and TRBJ2-1; no firm D call. The CDR3 loop spans 14 amino acids. V lost 7 bases and J lost 3, with 13 bases in between. Germline CDR1 MNHEY, CDR2 SVGAGI. The CDR3 is CASTVDNVYNEQFF. In DNA, the CDR3 is TGTGCCAGCACAGTAGACAACGTCTACAATGAGCAGTTCTTC.

V is TRBV18 and J is TRBJ2-1; 7 bases fit TRBD2. Trimming at V came to 8 bases and at J to 13 bases, leaving 11 bases not matched to a gene. The CDR3 is 12 residues long. The germline V gene encodes CDR1 KGHSH and CDR2 LQKENI. This CDR3 is CASGRDYYSQFF. CDR3 coding DNA: TGTGCCAGCGGCCGGGACTATTACTCACAGTTCTTC. Based on the CDR3 plus reference TRBV18 and TRBJ2-1, the full variable domain is NAGVMQNPRHLVRRRGQEARLRCSPMKGHSHVYWYRQLPEEGLKFMVYLQKENIIDESGMPKERFSAEFPKEGPSILRIQQVVRGDSAAYFCASGRDYYSQFFGPGTRLTVL.

V gene TRBV7-2 combines with J gene TRBJ1-6; 7 bases align to TRBD1. This CDR3 is 14 amino acids long. Germline values: CDR1 SGHTA, CDR2 FQGNSA. With 6 bases clipped from V and 8 bases from J, the junction kept 7 bases outside the gene matches. CDR3: CASSFDRAYSPLHF. The CDR3 region has the DNA TGTGCCAGCAGTTTTGACAGGGCCTATTCACCCCTCCACTTT.

The V and J genes are TRBV4-2 and TRBJ2-3; maybe TRBD2 (6 bases). Germline-derived CDR1 and CDR2 are LGHNA and YNFKEQ. The CDR3 length is 17 residues. V shed 4 bases and J shed 4 bases, with 21 bases lying between them. This CDR3 reads CASSPGGGRRNADTQYF. The CDR3 DNA reads TGTGCCAGCAGCCCCGGCGGTGGGAGGAGGAACGCAGATACGCAGTATTTT.

The chain is built from TRBV29-1 and TRBJ2-7, with TRBD2 identical over 7 bases. Germline values: CDR1 SQVTM, CDR2 ANQGSEA. V shed 1 base and J 1 base; nucleotides not matched to a gene: 10. The CDR3 runs 16 residues. The CDR3 region is CSVEGAHGGGSYEQYF. The CDR3 DNA sequence: TGCAGCGTTGAAGGTGCCCACGGGGGAGGGTCCTACGAGCAGTACTTC.

The V and J genes are TRBV7-2 and TRBJ2-3, with D possibly matching TRBD2 (6 bases). This CDR3 is 15 amino acids long. CDR1 is SGHTA, CDR2 FQGNSA, per germline. Trimming took 1 base from V and 1 from J, leaving 9 bases between them. CDR3: CASSLVAGRTDTQYF. Here the CDR3 DNA reads TGTGCCAGCAGCTTAGTGGCGGGACGCACAGATACGCAGTATTTT.

The chain is built from TRBV6-6 and TRBJ2-7; 7 bases align to TRBD1. The CDR3 sequence is 14 residues long. Germline lookup yields CDR1 MNHNY and CDR2 SVGAGI (reference sequence). J gave up 1 base and V 4 bases, and 4 bases lay outside the gene matches. CDR3 region: CASSFPGGSYEQYF. The CDR3 nucleotides read TGTGCCAGCAGTTTTCCAGGGGGTTCCTACGAGCAGTACTTC.

A remark on this clone: Other DNA sequences within the sample encode an identical CDR3. V is TRBV6-5 and J is TRBJ2-5, with TRBD1 identical over 7 bases. Germline loops: CDR1 MNHEY, CDR2 SVGAGI. The CDR3 length is 14 residues. Written as DNA, the CDR3 is TGTGCTGCTACCCCCCGGGACAGCGAAGAGACCCAGTACTTC. Residues: CAATPRDSEETQYF.

This chain uses TRBV28 with TRBJ2-7; D remains unclear. Germline values: CDR1 MDHEN, CDR2 SYDVKM. The CDR3 runs to 14 residues. V lost 5 bases, J lost 0 bases, and 11 bases lay in between. This CDR3 reads CASSRHLISYEQYF. The CDR3, as DNA: TGTGCCAGCAGTCGACACCTGATCTCCTACGAGCAGTACTTC.

The genes are TRBV2 and TRBJ2-5; possible D gene TRBD2, 6 bases. Trimming cost V 6 bases and J 1 base, with 6 bases left between them. Germline CDR1 reads SNHLY; CDR2 reads FYNNEI. The CDR3 is made up of 12 amino acids. CDR3 DNA sequence: TGTGCCAGCAGGGGGGGCCAAGAGACCCAGTACTTC. Translation: CASRGGQETQYF.

The chain employs TRBV6-6 and TRBJ2-7; 10 bases align to TRBD2. Germline V gene lookup returns CDR1 MNHNY and CDR2 SVGAGI (reference sequence). V was pared by 6 bases and J by 6 bases, with 8 bases of the junction left unmatched. The CDR3 is 14 residues long. The CDR3 protein is CASSEGLAGAEQYF. CDR3 in DNA: TGTGCCAGCAGCGAGGGGCTAGCGGGAGCCGAGCAGTACTTC.

The chain carries TRBV27 and TRBJ2-7; D remains ambiguous. Germline V gene data show CDR1 as MNHEY and CDR2 as SMNVEV (reference sequence). The CDR3 is made up of 15 amino acids. Deletions cut 5 bases from V and 2 bases from J, with 16 bases between. CDR3 region: CASSKVVPNAYEQYF. CDR3 DNA: TGTGCCAGCAGTAAAGTAGTGCCCAACGCCTACGAGCAGTACTTC.

This chain uses TRBV7-2 with TRBJ2-5, with D uncertain. Germline-derived CDR1 and CDR2 are SGHTA and FQGNSA. The CDR3 is made up of 13 amino acids. Trimming removed 4 bases at V and 0 bases at J, with 6 bases between. In DNA, the CDR3 is TGTGCCAGCAGCTATTCAAACCAAGAGACCCAGTACTTC. It codes for CASSYSNQETQYF. The entire variable domain, with the rest obtained from reference TRBV7-2 and TRBJ2-5, is as follows: GAGVSQSPSNKVTEKGKDVELRCDPISGHTALYWYRQSLGQGLEFLIYFQGNSAPDKSGLPSDRFSAERTGGSVSTLTIQRTQQEDSAVYLCASSYSNQETQYFGPGTRLLVL.

J is TRBJ2-7 and V is TRBV10-3; D is perhaps TRBD1 (5 bases). The V end was cut by 10 bases, the J end by 6 bases, with 13 bases between. Germline V lookup: CDR1 ENHRY, CDR2 SYGVKD. The CDR3 length is 11 residues. CDR3 in amino acids: CATARAREQYF. The DNA for the CDR3 is TGTGCCACCGCCAGGGCTCGCGAGCAGTACTTC.

This sequence joins TRBV7-3 and TRBJ2-3, with 10 bases fitting TRBD2. V dropped 6 bases and J dropped 4; count of bases not matched to a gene: 7. The CDR3 contains 15 residues. Germline values: CDR1 SGHTA, CDR2 FQGTGA. The CDR3 coding sequence is TGTGCCAGCAGGATTAAGCGGGAGGGCCCAGATACGCAGTATTTT. It codes for CASRIKREGPDTQYF.

CDR3 nucleotides: TGTGCCAGCAGTGCCACGACAGAGGCCTATGGCTACACCTTC. Translating it yields CASSATTEAYGYTF. This chain uses TRBV6-1 with TRBJ1-2; TRBD1 might be the D (5 bases). Germline CDR1 reads MNHNS; CDR2 reads SASEGT. Trimming left V 4 bases short and J 4 bases short, with 13 bases between. The CDR3 runs to 14 residues.

The chain links TRBV4-3 to TRBJ2-7; TRBD2 matches at 7 bases. V gave up 1 base and J gave up 0 bases; unmatched junction bases: 3. The CDR3 has 15 residues. The germline CDR1 and CDR2 sequences are LGHNA and YSLEER. The CDR3 loop is CASSQAAGSSYEQYF. The CDR3 nucleotides are TGCGCCAGCAGCCAAGCAGCGGGGAGCTCCTACGAGCAGTACTTC.